The source of this T cell receptor (beta chain) is a study of blood T cell repertoires in COVID-19. About the research overall: Material from acute and convalescent COVID-19 was sourced from the United States, Italy and Spain.

Authors' analysis steps: Reference gene primers were amplified, and this amplification served to estimate nucleated cell counts. This table comes from immunoSEQ multiplex PCR, and its TCRdb copy is limited to in-frame clones, with some not included. That table is the source of V, J and clone size, and D and trimming were worked out from the DNA. Of 150,000 to 200,000 clones listed, 86% were seen once; the top ten hold almost 1%. In germline, CDR1 is MNHEY, CDR2 SMNVEV (reference sequence). The CDR3 is 15 amino acids. The V gene end was trimmed by 2 bases and the J gene end by 8 bases; junction bases not matched to a gene: 8.

The sequence was obtained from a man aged 18 to 30 with acute or convalescent COVID-19. The sequenced sample was peripheral blood. The rearrangement links TRBV27 to TRBJ1-4, with 7 bases that match TRBD1. CDR3 nucleotide sequence: TGTGCCAGCAGTTTAGGGGCAGGGGGAGGCGAAAAACTGTTTTTT. It encodes CASSLGAGGGEKLFF. The full variable domain, its missing parts supplied by reference TRBV27 and TRBJ1-4, is EAQVTQNPRYLITVTGKKLTVTCSQNMNHEYMSWYRQDPGLGLRQIYYSMNVEVTDKGDVPEGYKVSRKEKRNFPLILESPSPNQTSLYFCASSLGAGGGEKLFFGSGTQLSVL.